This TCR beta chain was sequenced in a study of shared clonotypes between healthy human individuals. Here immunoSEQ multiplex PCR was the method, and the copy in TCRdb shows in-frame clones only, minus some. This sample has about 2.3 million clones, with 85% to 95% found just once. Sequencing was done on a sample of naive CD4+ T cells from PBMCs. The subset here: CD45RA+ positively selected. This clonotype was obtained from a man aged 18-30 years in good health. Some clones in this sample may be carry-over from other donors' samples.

The DNA for the CDR3 is TGTGCCAGCAGCTTGGCGGGTAGAGTCATCACAGATACGCAGTATTTT. Translation: CASSLAGRVITDTQYF. The chain links TRBV5-6 to TRBJ2-3; D call uncertain. Germline-derived CDR1 and CDR2 are SGHDT and YYEEEE. The CDR3 has 16 residues. Trimming took off 0 bases at V and 2 bases at J, with 13 bases between the two ends.